A single sample is the source of the 25 T cell receptor beta chains below, sequenced in a study of blood T cell repertoires in COVID-19. Produced via immunoSEQ multiplex PCR; TCRdb's table is partial and in-frame only. The table lists 440,000 or so clones, around 89% of them singletons. Sequencing input: peripheral blood. The source is a woman aged 40 to 50 with COVID-19, enrolled during active disease.

This chain joins TRBV18 and TRBJ1-6; the D gene is possibly TRBD1 (6 bases). V lost 0 bases to trimming and J lost 8 bases, with 14 bases between them. Germline V gives CDR1 KGHSH, CDR2 LQKENI. CDR3 length: 16 residues. The CDR3 region is CASSPPGGRKDSPLHF. The CDR3 DNA reads TGTGCCAGCTCACCACCCGGGGGGCGCAAGGATTCACCCCTCCACTTT.

The genes are TRBV20-1 and TRBJ1-1; D is unresolved. The CDR3 sequence is 14 residues long. V was pared by 3 bases and J by 4 bases, with 15 bases between. Per germline, CDR1 DFQATT and CDR2 SNEGSKA (reference sequence). The CDR3 loop reads CSASWPGRVTEAFF. The CDR3 DNA sequence: TGCAGTGCTAGTTGGCCCGGGAGGGTCACTGAAGCTTTCTTT.

The gene calls are TRBV6-2 or TRBV6-3 and TRBJ1-6; 10 nucleotides agree with TRBD1. Per germline, CDR1 MNHEY and CDR2 SVGEGT. Trimming cost V 5 bases and J 3 bases; bases outside gene matches: 4. CDR3 size: 16 residues. The CDR3 sequence is CASSARDRGYNSPLHF. DNA for the CDR3: TGTGCCAGCAGTGCCCGGGACAGGGGCTATAATTCACCCCTCCACTTT.

V is TRBV5-1 and J is TRBJ2-5; TRBD2 matches at 16 bases. There are 16 residues in the CDR3. V lost 3 bases and J lost 5; bases outside the gene matches: 4. In germline, CDR1 is SGHRS, CDR2 YFSETQ. The CDR3 sequence is CASSSSGLAGGETQYF. The DNA for the CDR3 is TGCGCCAGCAGCTCCTCGGGACTAGCGGGAGGGGAGACCCAGTACTTC.

The chain uses TRBV27 and TRBJ2-3; the match to TRBD1 covers 9 bases. The germline gives CDR1 MNHEY, CDR2 SMNVEV (reference sequence). This CDR3 is built from 17 residues. J was trimmed by 4 bases and V by 6 bases; bases with no gene match: 14. CDR3 DNA: TGTGCCAGCAGAATAGGCACAGGGGGCGTTGGCGCAGATACGCAGTATTTT. This gives the protein CASRIGTGGVGADTQYF.

The rearrangement links TRBV4-1 to TRBJ1-4; D is perhaps TRBD1 (6 bases). Germline V gene lookup returns CDR1 MGHRA and CDR2 YSYEKL. The CDR3 has 14 residues. V was trimmed by 1 base and J by 6 bases, leaving 9 bases between them. The CDR3 DNA reads TGCGCCAGCAGCCAAGGGCAGGGGCATGAAAAACTGTTTTTT. The encoded protein is CASSQGQGHEKLFF.

The chain has TRBV19 and TRBJ1-1, with D unresolved. The CDR3 totals 19 residues. Germline-derived CDR1 and CDR2 are LNHDA and SQIVND (reference sequence). V lost 3 bases to trimming and J lost 2 bases, with 25 bases between them. CDR3 residues: CASSMAERRSVRGNTEAFF. CDR3 in DNA: TGTGCCAGTAGTATGGCAGAGAGGAGGTCCGTTCGGGGTAACACTGAAGCTTTCTTT.

CDR3 in amino acids: CAILILRQANYGYTF. For the CDR3, the DNA is TGTGCCATCCTCATACTTAGACAGGCTAACTATGGCTACACCTTC. This chain links TRBV7-9 with TRBJ1-2, with D maybe TRBD1 (6 bases). The germline gives CDR1 SEHNR, CDR2 FQNEAQ (reference sequence). The CDR3 runs to 15 residues. V lost 10 bases and J 0 bases, leaving 18 bases between the germline ends.

This chain links TRBV6-5 with TRBJ1-4; 10 bases match TRBD1. CDR1 is MNHEY and CDR2 is SVGAGI in the germline V gene. The V gene end was trimmed by 6 bases and the J gene end by 10 bases; junction bases not matched to a gene: 8. This CDR3 has 14 residues. This chain's CDR3 is CASSPGQGFGKLFF. CDR3 nucleotides: TGTGCCAGCAGCCCGGGACAGGGGTTCGGAAAACTGTTTTTT.

This chain connects TRBV19 to TRBJ2-3; unclear D gene. The CDR3 length is 15 residues. Germline lookup yields CDR1 LNHDA and CDR2 SQIVND (reference sequence). V lost 6 bases and J 0 bases, leaving 13 bases between the germline ends. CDR3 region: CASSLTPYSTDTQYF. The CDR3 nucleotides read TGTGCCAGTAGCCTGACTCCTTACAGCACAGATACGCAGTATTTT. Full variable domain (missing parts from reference TRBV19 and TRBJ2-3): DGGITQSPKYLFRKEGQNVTLSCEQNLNHDAMYWYRQDPGQGLRLIYYSQIVNDFQKGDIAEGYSVSREKKESFPLTVTSAQKNPTAFYLCASSLTPYSTDTQYFGPGTRLTVL.

The chain links TRBV10-1 to TRBJ1-3; D is unresolved. The V end was cut by 3 bases, the J end by 4 bases, with 13 bases between. This CDR3 has 15 residues. Germline lookup yields CDR1 WNHNN and CDR2 SYGVQD (reference sequence). CDR3 DNA sequence: TGCGCCAGCAGTGAATGTCGGGGAGCGGGAAACACCATATATTTT. Its protein is CASSECRGAGNTIYF.

The J gene is TRBJ2-7, the V gene TRBV2, with 14 nucleotides matching TRBD2. The CDR3 has 14 residues. Germline V gives CDR1 SNHLY, CDR2 FYNNEI. With V trimmed by 6 bases and J by 6 bases, 4 bases remained unmatched. The DNA for the CDR3 is TGTGCCAGCAGACCGGGACTAGCGGGAGCCGAGCAGTACTTC. Protein sequence: CASRPGLAGAEQYF.

CDR3 DNA sequence: TGCGCCAGCATTCTAGCGGGAGCAAGTGAGCAGTTCTTC. Amino acid sequence: CASILAGASEQFF. This chain uses TRBV10-2 with TRBJ2-1; 10 bases align to TRBD2. Germline lookup yields CDR1 WSHSY and CDR2 SAAADI. This CDR3 contains 13 residues. V lost 7 bases and J lost 9; bases outside the gene matches: 6.

The gene calls are TRBV18 and TRBJ1-4; the match to TRBD1 covers 10 bases. The CDR3 sequence is 15 residues long. J was trimmed by 3 bases and V by 3 bases; bases with no gene match: 1. The germline gives CDR1 KGHSH, CDR2 LQKENI. The CDR3 sequence is CASSPDRGPNEKLFF. Written as DNA, the CDR3 is TGTGCCAGCTCACCTGACAGGGGGCCTAATGAAAAACTGTTTTTT.

The chain combines TRBV7-9 with TRBJ1-1; D unresolved. This CDR3 comprises 14 residues. With 2 bases removed from V and 1 base from J, the gap between germline ends came to 8 bases. Germline values: CDR1 SEHNR, CDR2 FQNEAQ (reference sequence). CDR3 nucleotides: TGTGCCAGCAGCTTAATAGTAGCGAACACTGAAGCTTTCTTT. This translates into CASSLIVANTEAFF.

This sequence joins TRBV19 and TRBJ1-2; no clear D gene. Between the trimmed V and J ends, which lost 6 bases and 7 bases, there was a span of 18 bases. Germline V lookup: CDR1 LNHDA, CDR2 SQIVND (reference sequence). This CDR3 has 14 residues. CDR3 protein: CASSVYPEGSGYTF. The CDR3 nucleotides are TGTGCCAGTAGCGTTTATCCCGAAGGGAGTGGCTACACCTTC. The full variable domain, completed using reference TRBV19 and TRBJ1-2, is DGGITQSPKYLFRKEGQNVTLSCEQNLNHDAMYWYRQDPGQGLRLIYYSQIVNDFQKGDIAEGYSVSREKKESFPLTVTSAQKNPTAFYLCASSVYPEGSGYTFGSGTRLTVV.

The chain couples TRBV5-1 to TRBJ2-2; D gene ambiguous. Trimming left V 4 bases short and J 6 bases short, with 19 bases between. CDR1 and CDR2 from the germline V gene are SGHRS and YFSETQ. CDR3 length: 16 amino acids. In nucleotides, the CDR3 is TGCGCCAGCAGCCCCCGCGACAAGATTAAATCCGGGGAGCTGTTTTTT. Protein: CASSPRDKIKSGELFF.

The chain has TRBV4-2 and TRBJ2-7, with 8 bases identical to TRBD1. This CDR3 contains 16 residues. Germline CDR1 and CDR2: LGHNA and YNFKEQ. V shed 0 bases, J shed 6 bases, and the junction held 10 bases outside the gene matches. The CDR3 sequence is CASSQDQGAGGGEQYF. CDR3 sequence (DNA): TGTGCCAGCAGCCAAGACCAGGGGGCAGGAGGAGGCGAGCAGTACTTC.

The rearrangement links TRBV27 to TRBJ2-3, with D tentatively TRBD1 (6 bases). The CDR3 is 14 amino acids. Trimming took 4 bases from V and 1 from J, leaving 9 bases between them. The germline CDR1 and CDR2 sequences are MNHEY and SMNVEV (reference sequence). The DNA for the CDR3 is TGTGCCAGCAGTTGGACAGAAGGCACAGATACGCAGTATTTT. This encodes CASSWTEGTDTQYF.

The chain links TRBV18 to TRBJ2-2, with no clear D. Per germline, CDR1 KGHSH and CDR2 LQKENI. With 0 bases removed from V and 7 bases from J, the gap between germline ends came to 15 bases. The length of the CDR3 is 16 residues. CDR3 sequence: CASSPPQIRFGGELFF. CDR3 DNA sequence: TGTGCCAGCTCACCACCCCAAATCCGGTTCGGCGGGGAGCTGTTTTTT.

The gene calls are TRBV4-2 and TRBJ1-1; no firm D call. The CDR3 sequence is 15 residues long. Germline V lookup: CDR1 LGHNA, CDR2 YNFKEQ. The V and J ends lost 4 bases and 3 bases respectively, with 15 bases between them. CDR3 residues: CASSLKQPADTEAFF. The CDR3 DNA reads TGTGCCAGCAGCCTCAAGCAACCTGCGGACACTGAAGCTTTCTTT.

The V gene is TRBV6-5, the J gene TRBJ2-7, with TRBD2 as a possible D gene (5 bases). Trimming took off 5 bases at V and 2 bases at J, with 10 bases between the two ends. The CDR3 has 13 amino acids. Germline V gene sequence: CDR1 MNHEY, CDR2 SVGAGI. This CDR3 reads CASSIGLPYEQYF. Written as DNA, the CDR3 is TGTGCCAGCAGTATAGGACTTCCCTACGAGCAGTACTTC.

V and J are TRBV29-1 and TRBJ1-1; D not certain. Germline loops: CDR1 SQVTM, CDR2 ANQGSEA. V lost 4 bases, J lost 1 base, and 13 bases lay in between. The CDR3 runs to 14 residues. As DNA, the CDR3 is TGCAGCGTTGTCTTTCAGCGGCAGAACACTGAAGCTTTCTTT. Translated, it gives CSVVFQRQNTEAFF. Based on the CDR3 plus reference TRBV29-1 and TRBJ1-1, the full variable domain is SAVISQKPSRDICQRGTSLTIQCQVDSQVTMMFWYRQQPGQSLTLIATANQGSEATYESGFVIDKFPISRPNLTFSTLTVSNMSPEDSSIYLCSVVFQRQNTEAFFGQGTRLTVV.

This chain links TRBV29-1 with TRBJ1-2; D is undetermined. Trimming removed 5 bases at V and 3 bases at J, with 10 bases between. Per the germline V gene, CDR1 is SQVTM and CDR2 is ANQGSEA. CDR3 length: 12 amino acids. For the CDR3, the DNA is TGCAGCGTTCGAAGCCGATACTATGGCTACACCTTC. Translated, it gives CSVRSRYYGYTF.

The chain employs TRBV5-6 and TRBJ1-2, with D unresolved. The germline gives CDR1 SGHDT, CDR2 YYEEEE. This CDR3 is 13 amino acids long. The V end lost 3 bases, the J end lost 8 bases, and 14 bases lay between the germline ends. The CDR3 is CASSYNRQRGYTF. CDR3 coding DNA: TGTGCCAGCAGCTACAACCGGCAGCGGGGCTACACCTTC.